This T cell receptor (beta chain) was identified during a study of PD-1 blockade in classical Hodgkin lymphoma. Study at large: Patients were treated with nivolumab at 3 mg/kg, and this was given intravenously every 2 weeks.

Sample time point: cycle 4 day 1 (C4D1), after five to seven weeks of nivolumab. After autologous stem cell transplantation all patients relapsed, and prior brentuximab vedotin exposure differed between cohorts. Magnetic negative selection purified CD4+ T cells from thawed PBMCs. This CDR3 region has 15 residues. Germline loops: CDR1 MNHEY, CDR2 SVGAGI. Unmatched junction bases numbered 7, after V lost 5 bases and J lost 3 bases. Measured with immunoSEQ multiplex PCR; TCRdb has only the in-frame clones, and not every one. The data contain around 17,000 clones, just under 80% of them singletons. The source of this sequence is a human donor with classical Hodgkin lymphoma. The J gene is TRBJ2-1, the V gene TRBV6-5, with TRBD2 matching over 7 bases. Sequencing used CD4+ T cells from blood, obtained before the fourth cycle of nivolumab. The CDR3 coding sequence is TGTGCCAGCAGTCCCCTAGCGGCTAGCTACAATGAGCAGTTCTTC. It yields the protein CASSPLAASYNEQFF.